One TCR beta chain is described in this entry. TCRdb processed the RACE reads anew with MiXCR; each CDR3 protein has one entry. The sample yields roughly 180,000 distinct CDR3 sequences, roughly 15% seen once. Indicated time point: patch test 1, 2 weeks after DPC sensitization. Treatment of the sample: therapeutic diphenylcyclopropenone sensitization with weekly scalp DPC. The CDR3 sequence is 13 residues long. Germline V lookup: CDR1 SQVTM, CDR2 ANQGSEA. V shed 5 bases, J shed 6 bases, and the junction held 6 bases outside the gene matches. This entry is derived from a study of human T cells and chemical hapten exposure. About the study: Weekly diphenylcyclopropenone doses were given to patients' scalps across the roughly 25-week study. Patch tests of 0.01% DPC on the upper back were read at 6 days.

The sequences come from whole blood, collected in connection with sensitization to the hapten diphenylcyclopropenone (DPC). The chain couples TRBV29-1 to TRBJ2-7; 11 bases map to TRBD2. The source is a woman between 25 and 40 years old with alopecia areata. Some clones in this sample may be carry-over from other donors' samples. CDR3 in amino acids: CSVLSSGGTEQYF. The CDR3, as DNA: TGCAGCGTTCTTTCTAGCGGGGGGACCGAGCAGTACTTC.